The count of the clone carrying this TCR beta chain is one. This entry comes from a study of blood T cell repertoires in COVID-19. TCRdb's table, derived via immunoSEQ multiplex PCR, lists solely in-frame clones and lacks some. The sample holds some 65,000 clones, approximately 83% seen once. Sequencing was done on a sample of peripheral blood. This TCR derives from an elderly man with acute or convalescent COVID-19.

This chain's CDR3 is CASSLAGGPLEQFF. The CDR3 DNA follows: TGTGCCAGCAGCTTAGCGGGAGGGCCCTTGGAGCAGTTCTTC. The chain uses TRBV7-2 and TRBJ2-1, with TRBD2 matching 7 bases. Losses at the gene ends were 0 bases for V and 10 bases for J; bases not matched to a gene: 6. The V gene's germline CDR1 is SGHTA and CDR2 FQGNSA. This CDR3 is 14 amino acids long.